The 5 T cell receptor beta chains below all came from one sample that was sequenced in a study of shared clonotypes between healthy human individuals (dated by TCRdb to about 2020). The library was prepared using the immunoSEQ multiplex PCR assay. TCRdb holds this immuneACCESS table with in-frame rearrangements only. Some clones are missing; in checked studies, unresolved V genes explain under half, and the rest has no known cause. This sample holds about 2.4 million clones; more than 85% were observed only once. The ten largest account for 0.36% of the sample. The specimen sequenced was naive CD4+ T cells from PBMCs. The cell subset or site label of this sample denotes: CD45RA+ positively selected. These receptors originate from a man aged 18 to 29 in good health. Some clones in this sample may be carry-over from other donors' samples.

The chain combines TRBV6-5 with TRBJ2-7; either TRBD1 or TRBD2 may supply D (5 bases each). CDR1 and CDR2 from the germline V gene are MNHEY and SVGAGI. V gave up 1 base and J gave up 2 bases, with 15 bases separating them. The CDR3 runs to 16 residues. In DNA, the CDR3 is TGTGCCAGCAGTTACTTGTTAGGAGCGGACACCTACGAGCAGTACTTC. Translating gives CASSYLLGADTYEQYF.

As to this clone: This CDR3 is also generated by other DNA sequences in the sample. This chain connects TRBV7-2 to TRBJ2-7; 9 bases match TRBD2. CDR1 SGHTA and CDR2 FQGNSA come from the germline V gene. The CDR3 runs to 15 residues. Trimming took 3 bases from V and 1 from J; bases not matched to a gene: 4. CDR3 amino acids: CASSLTSGLSYEQYF. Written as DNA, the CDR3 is TGTGCCAGCAGCTTGACTAGCGGCCTTTCCTACGAGCAGTACTTC.

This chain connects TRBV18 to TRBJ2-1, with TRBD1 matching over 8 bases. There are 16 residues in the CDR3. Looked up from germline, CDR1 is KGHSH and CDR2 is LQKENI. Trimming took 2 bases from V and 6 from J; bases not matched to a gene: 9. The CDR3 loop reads CASSPSSDRAGNEQFF. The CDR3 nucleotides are TGTGCCAGCTCACCATCTTCGGACAGGGCGGGCAATGAGCAGTTCTTC.

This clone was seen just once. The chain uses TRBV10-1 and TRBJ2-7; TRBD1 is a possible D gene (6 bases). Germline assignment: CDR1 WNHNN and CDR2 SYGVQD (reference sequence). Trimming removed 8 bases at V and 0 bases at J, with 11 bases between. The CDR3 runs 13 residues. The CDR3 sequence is CASSQGLSYEQYF. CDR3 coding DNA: TGCGCCAGCTCACAGGGTCTCTCCTACGAGCAGTACTTC.

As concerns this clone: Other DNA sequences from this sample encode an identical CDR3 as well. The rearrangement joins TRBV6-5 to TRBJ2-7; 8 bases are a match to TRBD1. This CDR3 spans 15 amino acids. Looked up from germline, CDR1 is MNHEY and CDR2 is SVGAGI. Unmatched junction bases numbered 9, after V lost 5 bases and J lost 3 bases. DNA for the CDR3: TGTGCCAGCAGTCGTGACCGGGACAGGAGCTACGAGCAGTACTTC. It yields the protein CASSRDRDRSYEQYF.